These T cell receptor beta chains were read from a single sample in a study of early T cells in non-severe SARS-CoV-2 infection. Via MiXCR, TCRdb re-called the 5' RACE reads, giving one row per CDR3 protein. The sample has some 41,000 distinct CDR3 sequences; about 25% are singletons. The specimen comprised whole blood, sampled at baseline. The receptors were sampled from an adult who was a healthcare worker with PCR-confirmed SARS-CoV-2 infection or an uninfected control (not recorded which). CDR3s include the opening cysteine and the closing phenylalanine or tryptophan.

v_gene | CDR3aa
TRBV10-3 | CAIRDTRLNYGYTF
TRBV29-1 | CSVAGTGRDQPQHF
TRBV7-9 | CASSPVGSVSGNTIYF
TRBV7-2 | CASSLAGLAHNEQFF
TRBV6-2/TRBV6-3 | CASSADRGNSYEQYF
TRBV2 | CASVVGENTDTQYF
TRBV6-5 | CASSGRGYEQYF
TRBV5-6 | CASSLLGARDYGYTF
TRBV11-2 | CASSSQGGKLTYEQYF
TRBV2 | CASSAGRGVAEQYF